These 2 T cell receptor beta chains share one sample of origin, sequenced in a study of blood T cell repertoires in COVID-19. Sequenced by immunoSEQ multiplex PCR; TCRdb stores in-frame clones only, minus some. The data contain about 150,000 clones, more than 75% of them singletons. Input material: PBMCs or T cells enriched from blood (not recorded which). The source of these receptors is a woman in her forties or fifties who had recovered from COVID-19.

In this sample, this clone turned up a few times. The V and J genes are TRBV11-2 and TRBJ2-5; D gene unclear. Germline V gene data show CDR1 as SGHAT and CDR2 as FQNNGV. This CDR3 contains 11 residues. Trimming took 3 bases from V and 5 from J, leaving 4 bases between them. CDR3 sequence (DNA): TGTGCCAGCAGCTTCAGGGAGACCCAGTACTTC. Protein: CASSFRETQYF. Full variable domain (missing parts from reference TRBV11-2 and TRBJ2-5): EAGVAQSPRYKIIEKRQSVAFWCNPISGHATLYWYQQILGQGPKLLIQFQNNGVVDDSQLPKDRFSAERLKGVDSTLKIQPAKLEDSAVYLCASSFRETQYFGPGTRLLVL.

CDR3 loop: CASSTGGSGNTIYF. In DNA, the CDR3 is TGTGCCAGCAGTACAGGGGGCTCTGGAAACACCATATATTTT. V and J are TRBV7-9 and TRBJ1-3; TRBD1 aligns across 8 bases. After removal of 6 bases from V and 0 bases from J, the junction contained 1 base not matched to a gene. The V gene's germline CDR1 is SEHNR and CDR2 FQNEAQ (reference sequence). This CDR3 is 14 amino acids long.